Sequencing of this T cell receptor (beta chain) was carried out in a study of technical replicates of blood from a handful of donors. Assay used: immunoSEQ multiplex PCR; TCRdb lists only in-frame clones, some missing. Among 95,000 to 100,000 clones listed, 95% were seen once. Germline CDR1 reads LNHDA; CDR2 reads SQIVND (reference sequence). The V end lost 5 bases, the J end lost 1 base, and 12 bases lay between the germline ends. The CDR3 is 14 amino acids. The source of this sequence is a human donor in good health. The chain links TRBV19 to TRBJ2-7, with D perhaps matching TRBD2 (5 bases). Specimen: T cells isolated from PBMCs. Here the CDR3 reads CASSLGEGSYEQYF. CDR3 in DNA: TGTGCCAGTAGTCTAGGAGAGGGATCCTACGAGCAGTACTTC.